Each of the 12 T cell receptor beta chains below was sequenced from the same sample in a study of PD-L1 blockade in urothelial cancer. The time point: pretreatment peripheral blood. Only in-frame clones appear in the TCRdb table, and some are missing; sequencing was by immunoSEQ multiplex PCR. The data hold approximately 100,000 clones, with around 89% observed a single time. Specimen: PBMCs, collected around atezolizumab (anti-PD-L1) treatment. These receptors came from a woman of 80 years or more with urothelial cancer.

J is TRBJ2-7 and V is TRBV5-4; possibly TRBD1 for D (6 bases). V lost 0 bases to trimming and J lost 4 bases, with 11 bases between them. Per germline, CDR1 SGHNT and CDR2 YYREEE (reference sequence). CDR3 length: 14 residues. CDR3 in DNA: TGTGCCAGCAGCTTGGACAGGGCCAAGTACGAGCAGTACTTC. Amino acid sequence: CASSLDRAKYEQYF.

The rearrangement uses TRBV28 and TRBJ1-2; the match to TRBD1 covers 11 bases. The germline V gene has CDR1 MDHEN and CDR2 SYDVKM. The CDR3 loop spans 16 amino acids. Losses at the gene ends were 10 bases for V and 4 bases for J; bases not matched to a gene: 14. This chain's CDR3 is CATRRTGGAGSYGYTF. The CDR3 DNA is TGTGCCACCAGAAGGACAGGGGGCGCGGGAAGCTATGGCTACACCTTC.

The chain joins TRBV4-2 to TRBJ1-2; 7 nucleotides agree with TRBD1. Germline lookup yields CDR1 LGHNA and CDR2 YNFKEQ. The trim removed 8 bases at V and 7 bases at J, leaving 4 bases unmatched. This CDR3 is built from 11 residues. The DNA of the CDR3 is TGTGCCAGCCGTGACAGGGCTGGCTACACCTTC. This encodes CASRDRAGYTF.

The genes are TRBV11-3 and TRBJ2-7, with D perhaps matching TRBD1 (5 bases). Germline V gene data show CDR1 as SGHNT and CDR2 as YENEEA. The CDR3 contains 15 residues. V was cut by 1 base and J by 0 bases, with 10 bases left in between. CDR3 loop: CASSLGGGSSYEQYF. In DNA form, the CDR3 reads TGTGCCAGCAGCTTAGGGGGCGGAAGCTCCTACGAGCAGTACTTC. Full variable domain (missing parts from reference TRBV11-3 and TRBJ2-7): EAGVVQSPRYKIIEKKQPVAFWCNPISGHNTLYWYLQNLGQGPELLIRYENEEAVDDSQLPKDRFSAERLKGVDSTLKIQPAELGDSAVYLCASSLGGGSSYEQYFGPGTRLTVT.

The chain carries TRBV19 and TRBJ1-5, with D uncertain. This CDR3 region has 15 residues. Trimming removed 4 bases from V and 0 bases from J, with 10 bases in between. Germline CDR1 and CDR2: LNHDA and SQIVND (reference sequence). The CDR3 DNA follows: TGTGCCAGTAGTAAGACGGGTTCTAGCAATCAGCCCCAGCATTTT. Protein product: CASSKTGSSNQPQHF.

This sequence joins TRBV7-9 and TRBJ2-3; 7 nucleotides agree with TRBD2. The CDR3 has 15 residues. Germline lookup yields CDR1 SEHNR and CDR2 FQNEAQ (reference sequence). V lost 5 bases to trimming and J lost 3 bases; unmatched junction nucleotides: 8. CDR3 bases: TGTGCCAGCAGCCCCGGACTAGTCGGTACAGATACGCAGTATTTT. Translating it yields CASSPGLVGTDTQYF.

The gene calls are TRBV2 and TRBJ2-3; TRBD2 matches at 8 bases. Per the germline V gene, CDR1 is SNHLY and CDR2 is FYNNEI. The V segment lost 7 bases and the J segment 3 bases; nucleotides outside the gene matches: 9. The CDR3 extends over 15 amino acids. CDR3 DNA: TGTGCCAGCACGGCGGGAGGAGTATCAACAGATACGCAGTATTTT. Translation: CASTAGGVSTDTQYF.

The chain recombines TRBV19 with TRBJ2-1; tentatively, D is TRBD2 (6 bases). The CDR3 runs 15 residues. The germline CDR1 and CDR2 sequences are LNHDA and SQIVND (reference sequence). Trimming stripped 2 bases from V and 3 bases from J, with 11 bases between. CDR3 DNA: TGTGCCAGTAGTATAAGGCGGGGAAGCTACAATGAGCAGTTCTTC. Protein: CASSIRRGSYNEQFF.

V usage is TRBV5-1 and J usage is TRBJ2-1; the D gene is possibly TRBD2 (8 bases). Per germline, CDR1 SGHRS and CDR2 YFSETQ. Trimming took 4 bases from V and 7 from J, leaving 21 bases between them. This CDR3 region has 16 residues. The CDR3 DNA follows: TGCGCCAGCAGCGGGACCGGGACTAGGGGGCTAAATGAGCAGTTCTTC. This translates into CASSGTGTRGLNEQFF.

The genes are TRBV6-6 and TRBJ1-4; no reliable D call. Deletions cut 2 bases from V and 6 bases from J, with 10 bases between. Looked up from germline, CDR1 is MNHNY and CDR2 is SVGAGI (reference sequence). The CDR3 is 14 residues long. The CDR3 coding sequence is TGTGCCAGCAGTTACAGCGGGCCTGATGAAAAACTGTTTTTT. As protein: CASSYSGPDEKLFF.

This chain uses TRBV30 with TRBJ2-7, with D possibly matching TRBD2 (6 bases). There are 14 residues in the CDR3. V gave up 0 bases and J gave up 0 bases, with 9 bases separating them. CDR1 and CDR2 (germline): GTSNPN, SVGIG (reference sequence). The CDR3 sequence: CAWSVGGSSYEQYF. In DNA, the CDR3 is TGTGCCTGGAGTGTTGGAGGGAGCTCCTACGAGCAGTACTTC.

V is TRBV25-1 and J is TRBJ2-3, with 13 bases identical to TRBD2. Per the germline V gene, CDR1 is MGHDK and CDR2 is SYGVNS. This CDR3 comprises 16 residues. V dropped 6 bases and J dropped 4; count of bases not matched to a gene: 7. The CDR3 coding sequence is TGTGCCAGCAGACCGGGACTAGCGGGAAACGCAGATACGCAGTATTTT. This codes for CASRPGLAGNADTQYF.